The rows below give T cell receptor beta chains drawn from one sample of a study of early T cells in non-severe SARS-CoV-2 infection. TCRdb re-derived calls from the 5' RACE reads in MiXCR, one entry per CDR3 protein. The sample holds roughly 120,000 distinct CDR3 sequences, around 14% seen once. Sequencing was done on a sample of whole blood. All receptors derive from an adult who was a healthcare worker with PCR-confirmed SARS-CoV-2 infection or an uninfected control (not recorded which). CDR3s include the opening cysteine and the closing phenylalanine or tryptophan. A D gene is named only where the DNA matches it firmly. Clone size is not always given. Where it is, it says once, few, many or a class for expanded clones.

d_call	v_call	j_call	clone_size	cdr3_aa	cdr3_nt
-	TRBV4-1	TRBJ1-5	-	CASSRQTVNQPQHF	TGCGCCAGCAGCCGCCAGACGGTTAATCAGCCCCAGCATTTT
TRBD1	TRBV3-1	TRBJ2-7	-	CTSSHRDRAHEQYF	TGTACCAGCAGCCACCGCGACAGGGCCCACGAGCAGTACTTC
-	TRBV7-2	TRBJ2-6	few	CASSLGYSRGAAGANVLTF	TGTGCCAGCAGCTTAGGGTATAGCAGGGGAGCTGCTGGGGCCAACGTCCTGACTTTC
-	TRBV7-9	TRBJ1-2	few	CASAQAQGHNYGYTF	TGTGCCAGCGCCCAAGCACAGGGCCATAACTATGGCTACACCTTC
-	TRBV9	TRBJ2-7	-	CASSVGVRDEQYF	TGTGCCAGCAGCGTAGGTGTCAGGGACGAGCAGTACTTC
TRBD2	TRBV20-1	TRBJ2-3	few	CSASSTSGGGTDTQYF	TGCAGTGCTAGTTCGACTAGCGGGGGGGGCACAGATACGCAGTATTTT
-	TRBV5-1	TRBJ2-2	-	CASSSGRTNTGELFF	TGCGCCAGCAGCTCTGGACGGACGAACACCGGGGAGCTGTTTTTT
-	TRBV6-5	TRBJ1-1	many	CASSYRAEAFF	TGTGCCAGCAGTTACAGGGCTGAAGCTTTCTTT
TRBD1	TRBV6-6	TRBJ1-3	few	CASSQTGGDTIYF	TGTGCCAGCAGTCAGACAGGGGGAGACACCATATATTTT
TRBD2	TRBV7-6	TRBJ2-2	few	CASSFGTSTTGELFF	TGTGCCAGCAGCTTCGGGACTAGCACCACCGGGGAGCTGTTTTTT
-	TRBV12-5	TRBJ2-7	few	CASGLGGFGYEQYF	TGTGCTAGTGGTTTAGGAGGCTTCGGTTACGAGCAGTACTTC
TRBD1	TRBV7-7	TRBJ2-5	-	CASSRGQGAETQYF	TGTGCCAGCAGCCGGGGACAGGGCGCGGAGACCCAGTACTTC
-	TRBV29-1	TRBJ2-6	once	CSVEGGVLTF	TGCAGCGTTGAAGGGGGCGTCCTGACTTTC
TRBD1	TRBV5-1	TRBJ1-3	-	CASSPTGASSGNTIYF	TGCGCCAGCAGTCCGACAGGGGCAAGCTCTGGAAACACCATATATTTT
TRBD1	TRBV20-1	TRBJ1-6	-	CSARALQGFDSPLHF	TGCAGTGCTAGAGCCTTACAGGGGTTTGATTCACCCCTCCACTTT
-	TRBV6-1	TRBJ1-2	-	CASSTQNLGYTF	TGTGCCAGCAGTACCCAAAATCTCGGCTACACCTTC
-	TRBV7-9	TRBJ1-1	-	CASSFRRESEAFF	TGTGCCAGCAGCTTCAGGCGGGAGAGTGAAGCTTTCTTT
-	TRBV29-1	TRBJ1-5	-	CSARDANQPQHF	TGCAGCGCCCGGGACGCCAATCAGCCCCAGCATTTT
-	TRBV20-1	TRBJ2-7	few	CSAPKPPRDEQYF	TGCAGTGCCCCTAAGCCCCCGAGGGACGAGCAGTACTTC
TRBD2	TRBV18	TRBJ2-7	few	CASSFGLAGASRYEQYF	TGTGCCAGCTCATTCGGACTAGCGGGGGCCAGTAGGTACGAGCAGTACTTC
-	TRBV7-9	TRBJ2-5	few	CASSLIGLEGAETQYF	TGTGCCAGCAGCCTTATTGGATTGGAGGGAGCGGAGACCCAGTACTTC
-	TRBV18	TRBJ1-4	-	CASSRSTGRNEKLFF	TGTGCCAGCTCGCGATCGACCGGGAGAAATGAAAAACTGTTTTTT
TRBD1	TRBV28	TRBJ2-2	-	CASRRTGRGTGELFF	TGTGCCAGCAGGCGGACAGGGCGCGGGACCGGGGAGCTGTTTTTT
-	TRBV29-1	TRBJ2-3	many	CSAPSASTDTQYF	TGCAGCGCCCCCAGCGCGTCGACAGATACGCAGTATTTT
-	TRBV10-3	TRBJ2-5	few	CAISESGGLQETQYF	TGTGCCATCAGTGAGTCTGGGGGGCTCCAAGAGACCCAGTACTTC
-	TRBV6-5	TRBJ1-2	few	CASSYSLGEESGYTF	TGTGCCAGCAGTTACTCGTTAGGGGAAGAGAGTGGCTACACCTTC
TRBD2	TRBV6-6	TRBJ2-1	few	CASRRLAGLQLAYNEQFF	TGTGCCAGCAGAAGACTAGCGGGGTTACAGCTGGCCTACAATGAGCAGTTCTTC
TRBD1	TRBV30	TRBJ1-2	once	CAWSGSPETGNYGYTF	TGTGCCTGGAGTGGATCCCCCGAGACAGGGAACTATGGCTACACCTTC
-	TRBV20-1	TRBJ1-1	-	CSASGRPTQAFF	TGCAGTGCTAGTGGACGGCCAACCCAGGCTTTCTTT
TRBD2	TRBV3-1	TRBJ2-1	few	CASSPLAGGLHEQFF	TGTGCCAGCAGCCCGCTAGCGGGGGGGCTTCATGAGCAGTTCTTC
-	TRBV5-4	TRBJ2-1	-	CASSPTPYNEQFF	TGTGCCAGCAGCCCCACACCGTACAATGAGCAGTTCTTC
-	TRBV20-1	TRBJ1-5	few	CSARHRNQPQHF	TGCAGTGCTAGACACAGAAATCAGCCCCAGCATTTT
TRBD1	TRBV12-3/TRBV12-4	TRBJ2-7	few	CASSPQGASYEQYF	TGTGCCAGCAGTCCACAGGGGGCCTCCTACGAGCAGTACTTC
TRBD1	TRBV4-1	TRBJ1-2	many	CASSSRTGANYGYTF	TGCGCCAGCAGCTCTCGGACAGGGGCTAACTATGGCTACACCTTC
TRBD2	TRBV7-2	TRBJ2-1	few	CASSSGTRSEQFF	TGTGCCAGCAGTTCCGGGACTAGAAGCGAGCAGTTCTTC
TRBD2	TRBV27	TRBJ2-1	many	CASEKRGVYNEQFF	TGTGCCAGCGAAAAGCGGGGGGTCTACAATGAGCAGTTCTTC
-	TRBV6-2/TRBV6-3	TRBJ2-3	once	CASSWQRDTQYF	TGTGCCAGCAGTTGGCAGCGGGATACGCAGTATTTT
-	TRBV4-1	TRBJ1-4	-	CASSQGWTGFRENCFF	-
TRBD1	TRBV29-1	TRBJ1-1	-	CSGEQGGAFF	TGCAGCGGTGAACAGGGGGGAGCTTTCTTT
TRBD1	TRBV7-3	TRBJ2-7	-	CASSPGQPPYEQYF	TGTGCCAGCAGCCCGGGACAGCCTCCCTACGAGCAGTACTTC
-	TRBV20-1	TRBJ1-5	few	CSGSGPTVPQHF	TGCAGTGGGAGTGGGCCCACCGTGCCCCAGCATTTT
-	TRBV6-2/TRBV6-3	TRBJ2-1	-	CATQGGAAFNEQFF	TGTGCCACTCAGGGGGGGGCCGCTTTCAATGAGCAGTTCTTC